Included here is one TCR beta chain sequence, with context. Its matching antigen is unknown. CDR3 length: 13 residues. CDR1 and CDR2 from the germline V gene are SEHNR and FQNEAQ (reference sequence). Trimming shortened V by 8 bases and J by 3 bases, and 13 bases separated the two germline ends. This sample stems from a study of CD8+ T cells in alopecia areata. Study findings and constraints: Mice showed clearer TCR sharing than patients did, a gap that was possibly HLA-related. Normal scalp showed lower clonality than lesional scalp, especially alopecia totalis/universalis. Tofacitinib significantly decreased scalp clonality and expanded CD8+ clones among top 100.

Once RNA had been extracted, it was reverse transcribed into cDNA to act as the sequencing template. Sequencing was performed with immunoSEQ multiplex PCR; in TCRdb, only in-frame clones are kept and a portion is missing. Among 150,000 to 200,000 clones listed, roughly 60% were seen once. As to treatment: oral pan-JAK inhibitor, 5-10 mg twice daily. Alopecia areata patients gave lesional scalp punch biopsies and peripheral blood samples. The gene calls are TRBV7-9 and TRBJ1-2, with D unresolved. This receptor was identified in a human donor with alopecia areata. Sequenced material: CD4+ T cells sorted from blood, taken at approximately week 55, from a patient treated with tofacitinib. The CDR3 sequence: CASVTAADYGYTF. CDR3 DNA: TGTGCCAGCGTGACGGCAGCAGACTATGGCTACACCTTC.